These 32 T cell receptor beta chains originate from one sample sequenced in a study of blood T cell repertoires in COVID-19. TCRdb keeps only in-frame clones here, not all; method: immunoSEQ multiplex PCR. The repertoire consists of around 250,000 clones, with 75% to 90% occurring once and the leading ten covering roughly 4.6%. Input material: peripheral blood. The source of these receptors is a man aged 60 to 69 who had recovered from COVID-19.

CDR3 nucleotide sequence: TGTGCCAGCTCACCGGGACAGGGGGGTTCAGATACGCAGTATTTT. It codes for CASSPGQGGSDTQYF. The rearrangement links TRBV18 to TRBJ2-3, with 11 nucleotides matching TRBD1. Trimming removed 3 bases from V and 4 bases from J; junction bases left unmatched: 3. The CDR3 loop spans 15 amino acids. From germline, CDR1 is KGHSH and CDR2 LQKENI. The whole variable domain, remainder taken from reference TRBV18 and TRBJ2-3, is NAGVMQNPRHLVRRRGQEARLRCSPMKGHSHVYWYRQLPEEGLKFMVYLQKENIIDESGMPKERFSAEFPKEGPSILRIQQVVRGDSAAYFCASSPGQGGSDTQYFGPGTRLTVL.

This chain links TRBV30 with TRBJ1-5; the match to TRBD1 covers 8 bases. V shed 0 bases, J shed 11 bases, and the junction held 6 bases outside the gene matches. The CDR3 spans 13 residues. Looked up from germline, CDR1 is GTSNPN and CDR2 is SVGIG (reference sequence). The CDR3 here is CAWSVRDRWTQHF. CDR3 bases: TGTGCCTGGAGTGTACGGGACAGGTGGACCCAGCATTTT.

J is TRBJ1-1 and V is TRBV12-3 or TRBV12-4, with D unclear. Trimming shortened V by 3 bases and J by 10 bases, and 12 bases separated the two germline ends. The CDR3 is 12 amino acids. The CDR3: CASSFQIQRAFF. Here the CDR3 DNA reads TGTGCCAGCAGTTTTCAAATTCAGCGAGCTTTCTTT.

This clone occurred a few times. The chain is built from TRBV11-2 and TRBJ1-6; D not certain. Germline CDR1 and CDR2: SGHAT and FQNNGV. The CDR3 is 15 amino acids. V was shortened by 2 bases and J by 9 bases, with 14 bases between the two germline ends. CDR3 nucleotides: TGTGCCAGCAGCTTAATGCAAGCCGGTATTTCACCCCTCCACTTT. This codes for CASSLMQAGISPLHF. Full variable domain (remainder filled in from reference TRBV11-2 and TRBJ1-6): EAGVAQSPRYKIIEKRQSVAFWCNPISGHATLYWYQQILGQGPKLLIQFQNNGVVDDSQLPKDRFSAERLKGVDSTLKIQPAKLEDSAVYLCASSLMQAGISPLHFGNGTRLTVT.

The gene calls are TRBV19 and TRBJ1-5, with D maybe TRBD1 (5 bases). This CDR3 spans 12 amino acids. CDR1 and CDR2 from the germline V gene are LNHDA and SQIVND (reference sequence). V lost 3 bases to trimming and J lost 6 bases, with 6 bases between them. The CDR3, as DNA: TGTGCCAGTAGTATGGGGGGTCAGCCCCAGCATTTT. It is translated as CASSMGGQPQHF.

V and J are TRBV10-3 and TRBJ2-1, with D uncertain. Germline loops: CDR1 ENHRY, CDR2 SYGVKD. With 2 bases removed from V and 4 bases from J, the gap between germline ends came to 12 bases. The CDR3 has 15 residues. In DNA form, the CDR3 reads TGTGCCATCAGTGAGCAGTACAAATTATACAATGAGCAGTTCTTC. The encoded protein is CAISEQYKLYNEQFF.

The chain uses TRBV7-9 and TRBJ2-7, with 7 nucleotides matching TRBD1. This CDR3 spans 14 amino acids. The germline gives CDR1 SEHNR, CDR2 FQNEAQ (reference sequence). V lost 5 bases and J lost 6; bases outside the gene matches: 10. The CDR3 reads CASSHDRVGVEQYF. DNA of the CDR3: TGTGCCAGCAGCCACGACAGGGTTGGAGTCGAGCAGTACTTC.

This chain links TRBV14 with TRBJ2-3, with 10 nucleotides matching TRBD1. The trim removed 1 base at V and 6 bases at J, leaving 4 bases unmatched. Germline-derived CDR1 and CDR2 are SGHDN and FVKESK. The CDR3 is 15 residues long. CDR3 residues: CASSQGTGGRDTQYF. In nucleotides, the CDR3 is TGTGCCAGCAGCCAAGGGACAGGGGGTCGTGATACGCAGTATTTT.

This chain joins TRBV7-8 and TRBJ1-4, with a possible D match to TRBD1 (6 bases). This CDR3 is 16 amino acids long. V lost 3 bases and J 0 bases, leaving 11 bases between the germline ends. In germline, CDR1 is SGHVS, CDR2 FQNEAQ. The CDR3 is CASSLGQGATNEKLFF. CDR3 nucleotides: TGTGCCAGCAGCTTGGGACAAGGCGCAACTAATGAAAAACTGTTTTTT.

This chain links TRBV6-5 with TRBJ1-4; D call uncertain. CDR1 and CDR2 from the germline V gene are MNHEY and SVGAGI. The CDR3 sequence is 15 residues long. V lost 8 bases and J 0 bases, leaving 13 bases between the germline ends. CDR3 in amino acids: CASGDLTATNEKLFF. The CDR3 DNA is TGTGCCAGCGGAGATTTGACCGCAACTAATGAAAAACTGTTTTTT.

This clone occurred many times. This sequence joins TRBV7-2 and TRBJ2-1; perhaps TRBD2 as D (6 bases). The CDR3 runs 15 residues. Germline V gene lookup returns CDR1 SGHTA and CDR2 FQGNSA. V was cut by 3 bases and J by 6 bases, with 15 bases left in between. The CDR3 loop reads CASSFDPSARNEQFF. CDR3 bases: TGTGCCAGCAGCTTTGACCCTAGCGCTCGCAATGAGCAGTTCTTC.

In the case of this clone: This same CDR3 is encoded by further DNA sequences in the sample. The CDR3 DNA follows: TGTGCCAGCAGCCCGGGACTTGCACAAGAGACCCAGTACTTC. It encodes CASSPGLAQETQYF. The genes are TRBV3-1 (or the pseudogene TRBV3-2) and TRBJ2-5, with D tentatively TRBD2 (6 bases). Trimming removed 4 bases from V and 2 bases from J, with 11 bases in between. Germline loops: CDR1 LGHDT, CDR2 YNNKEL (reference sequence). The CDR3 has 14 residues.

In DNA form, the CDR3 reads TGTGCCACCAGCATAGATGGGGGGGCCTACGAGCAGTACTTC. Translation gives CATSIDGGAYEQYF. The chain joins TRBV15 to TRBJ2-7, with 7 positions matching TRBD2. Trimming took 4 bases from V and 2 from J; bases not matched to a gene: 5. Germline V gene data show CDR1 as LNHNV and CDR2 as YYDKDF (reference sequence). The CDR3 extends over 14 amino acids.

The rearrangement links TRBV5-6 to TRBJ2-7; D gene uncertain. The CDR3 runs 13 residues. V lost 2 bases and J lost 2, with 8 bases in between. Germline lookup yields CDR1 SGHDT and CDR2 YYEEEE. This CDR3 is CASSFSSTYEQYF. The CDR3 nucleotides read TGTGCCAGCAGCTTTTCCAGTACCTACGAGCAGTACTTC.

This CDR3 reads CASRDRVYEQYF. The CDR3 nucleotides are TGTGCCAGCCGGGACAGGGTCTACGAGCAGTACTTC. The chain is built from TRBV2 and TRBJ2-7, with 9 bases aligning to TRBD1. Germline-derived CDR1 and CDR2 are SNHLY and FYNNEI. The V segment lost 8 bases and the J segment 3 bases; nucleotides outside the gene matches: 2. There are 12 residues in the CDR3.

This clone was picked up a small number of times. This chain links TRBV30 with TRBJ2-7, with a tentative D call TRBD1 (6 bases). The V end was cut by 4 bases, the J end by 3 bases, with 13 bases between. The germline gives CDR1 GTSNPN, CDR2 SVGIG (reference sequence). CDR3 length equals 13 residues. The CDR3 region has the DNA TGTGCCTGGAACCGGGACATAGACTACGAGCAGTACTTC. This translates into CAWNRDIDYEQYF.

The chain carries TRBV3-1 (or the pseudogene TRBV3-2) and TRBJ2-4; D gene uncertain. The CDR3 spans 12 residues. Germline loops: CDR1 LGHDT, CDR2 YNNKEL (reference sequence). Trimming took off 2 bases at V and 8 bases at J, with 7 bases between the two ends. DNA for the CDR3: TGTGCCAGCAGCCAACGTAGCCACATTCAGTACTTC. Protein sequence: CASSQRSHIQYF.

CDR3 sequence reads: CTSRLPTSTTDTQYF. DNA for the CDR3: TGCACCAGCAGGCTGCCGACTAGTACCACAGATACGCAGTATTTT. The chain couples TRBV1 to TRBJ2-3; TRBD2, the table's D call, was not compared with the DNA. TRBV1 is deemed a pseudogene. The CDR3 has 15 amino acids.

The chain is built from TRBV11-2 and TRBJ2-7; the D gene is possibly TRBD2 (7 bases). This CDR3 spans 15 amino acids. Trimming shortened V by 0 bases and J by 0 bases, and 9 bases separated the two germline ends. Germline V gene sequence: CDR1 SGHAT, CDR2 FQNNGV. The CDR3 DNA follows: TGTGCCAGCAGCTTAGAGGGGGGGCCCTCCTACGAGCAGTACTTC. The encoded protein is CASSLEGGPSYEQYF. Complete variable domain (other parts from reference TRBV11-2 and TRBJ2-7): EAGVAQSPRYKIIEKRQSVAFWCNPISGHATLYWYQQILGQGPKLLIQFQNNGVVDDSQLPKDRFSAERLKGVDSTLKIQPAKLEDSAVYLCASSLEGGPSYEQYFGPGTRLTVT.

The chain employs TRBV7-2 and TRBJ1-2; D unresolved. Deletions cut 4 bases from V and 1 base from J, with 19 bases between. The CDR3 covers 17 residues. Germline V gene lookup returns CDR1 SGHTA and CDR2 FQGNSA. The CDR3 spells CASSSEEVQSFNYGYTF. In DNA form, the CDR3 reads TGTGCCAGCAGCTCAGAGGAAGTACAAAGCTTTAACTATGGCTACACCTTC. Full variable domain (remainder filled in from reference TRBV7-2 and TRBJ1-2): GAGVSQSPSNKVTEKGKDVELRCDPISGHTALYWYRQSLGQGLEFLIYFQGNSAPDKSGLPSDRFSAERTGGSVSTLTIQRTQQEDSAVYLCASSSEEVQSFNYGYTFGSGTRLTVV.

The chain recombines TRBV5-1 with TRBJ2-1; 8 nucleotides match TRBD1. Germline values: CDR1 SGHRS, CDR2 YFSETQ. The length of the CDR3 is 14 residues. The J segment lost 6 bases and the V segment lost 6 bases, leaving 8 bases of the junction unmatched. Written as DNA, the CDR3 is TGCGCCAGCACCGCGGGACAGGCGGGCAATGAGCAGTTCTTC. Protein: CASTAGQAGNEQFF.

The CDR3 sequence: CASRMLGLKRVNYGYTF. CDR3 sequence (DNA): TGTGCCAGCAGAATGCTTGGCCTAAAGAGGGTCAACTATGGCTACACCTTC. The chain recombines TRBV11-2 with TRBJ1-2, with D unclear. The CDR3 is made up of 17 amino acids. V lost 6 bases, J lost 2 bases, and 22 bases lay in between. Germline V CDR1 and CDR2: SGHAT, FQNNGV.

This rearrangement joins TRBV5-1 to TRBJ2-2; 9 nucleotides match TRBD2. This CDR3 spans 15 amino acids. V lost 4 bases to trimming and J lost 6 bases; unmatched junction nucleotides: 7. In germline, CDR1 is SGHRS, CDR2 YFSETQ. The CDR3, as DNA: TGCGCCAGCAGCGGGGCTAGCGGGAAATCCGGGGAGCTGTTTTTT. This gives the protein CASSGASGKSGELFF.

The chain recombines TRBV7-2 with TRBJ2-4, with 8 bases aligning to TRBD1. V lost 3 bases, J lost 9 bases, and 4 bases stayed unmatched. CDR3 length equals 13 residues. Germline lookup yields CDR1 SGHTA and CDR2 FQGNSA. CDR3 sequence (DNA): TGTGCCAGCAGCTTTGACAGGGGTGGCATTCAGTACTTC. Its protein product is CASSFDRGGIQYF.

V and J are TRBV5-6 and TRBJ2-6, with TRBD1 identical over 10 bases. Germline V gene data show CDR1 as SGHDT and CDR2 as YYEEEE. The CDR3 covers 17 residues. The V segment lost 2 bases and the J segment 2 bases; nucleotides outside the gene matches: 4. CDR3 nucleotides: TGTGCCAGCAGCTTAGGGACAGGGGTGGCTGGGGCCAACGTCCTGACTTTC. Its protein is CASSLGTGVAGANVLTF.

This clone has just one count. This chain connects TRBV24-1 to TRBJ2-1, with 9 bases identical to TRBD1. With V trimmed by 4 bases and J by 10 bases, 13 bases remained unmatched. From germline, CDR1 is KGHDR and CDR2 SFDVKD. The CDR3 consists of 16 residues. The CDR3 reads CATSDPRDRDGREQFF. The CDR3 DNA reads TGTGCCACCAGTGACCCTCGGGACAGGGATGGGCGGGAGCAGTTCTTC.

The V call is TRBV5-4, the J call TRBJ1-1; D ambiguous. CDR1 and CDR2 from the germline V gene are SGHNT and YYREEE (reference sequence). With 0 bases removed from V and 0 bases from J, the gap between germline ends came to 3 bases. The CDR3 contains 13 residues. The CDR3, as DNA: TGTGCCAGCAGCTTGGAGCTGAACACTGAAGCTTTCTTT. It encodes CASSLELNTEAFF.

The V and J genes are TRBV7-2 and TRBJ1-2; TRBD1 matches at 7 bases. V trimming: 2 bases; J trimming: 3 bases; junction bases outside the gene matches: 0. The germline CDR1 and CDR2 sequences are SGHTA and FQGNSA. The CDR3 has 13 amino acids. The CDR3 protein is CASSLQGDYGYTF. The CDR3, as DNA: TGTGCCAGCAGCTTACAGGGGGACTATGGCTACACCTTC.

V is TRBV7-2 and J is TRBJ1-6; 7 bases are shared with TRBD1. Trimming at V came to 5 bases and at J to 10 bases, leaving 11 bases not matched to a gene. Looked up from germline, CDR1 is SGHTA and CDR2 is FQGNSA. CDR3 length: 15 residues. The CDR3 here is CASSPRTGIGSPLHF. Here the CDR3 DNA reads TGTGCCAGCAGCCCACGGACAGGAATTGGATCACCCCTCCACTTT.

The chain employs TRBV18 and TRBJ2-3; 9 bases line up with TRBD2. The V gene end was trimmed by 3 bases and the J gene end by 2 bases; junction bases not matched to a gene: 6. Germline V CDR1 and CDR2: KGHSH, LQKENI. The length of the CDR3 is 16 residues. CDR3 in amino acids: CASSPIAGANTDTQYF. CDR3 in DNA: TGTGCCAGCTCACCGATAGCGGGGGCCAACACAGATACGCAGTATTTT.

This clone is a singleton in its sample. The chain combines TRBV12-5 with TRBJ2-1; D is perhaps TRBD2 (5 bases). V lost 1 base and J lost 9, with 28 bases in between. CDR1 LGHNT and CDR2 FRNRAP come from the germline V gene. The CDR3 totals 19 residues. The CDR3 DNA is TGTGCTAGTGGTTTGGGCGGCTTGTTTAGCGAATTTTGGTTTGGTGAGCAGTTCTTC. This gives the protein CASGLGGLFSEFWFGEQFF.

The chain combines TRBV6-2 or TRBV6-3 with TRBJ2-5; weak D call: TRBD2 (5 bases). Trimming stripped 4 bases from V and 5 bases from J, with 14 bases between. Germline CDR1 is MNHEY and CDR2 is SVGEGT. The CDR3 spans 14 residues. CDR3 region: CASSWRSPVETQYF. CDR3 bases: TGTGCCAGCAGTTGGAGGTCCCCGGTTGAGACCCAGTACTTC.